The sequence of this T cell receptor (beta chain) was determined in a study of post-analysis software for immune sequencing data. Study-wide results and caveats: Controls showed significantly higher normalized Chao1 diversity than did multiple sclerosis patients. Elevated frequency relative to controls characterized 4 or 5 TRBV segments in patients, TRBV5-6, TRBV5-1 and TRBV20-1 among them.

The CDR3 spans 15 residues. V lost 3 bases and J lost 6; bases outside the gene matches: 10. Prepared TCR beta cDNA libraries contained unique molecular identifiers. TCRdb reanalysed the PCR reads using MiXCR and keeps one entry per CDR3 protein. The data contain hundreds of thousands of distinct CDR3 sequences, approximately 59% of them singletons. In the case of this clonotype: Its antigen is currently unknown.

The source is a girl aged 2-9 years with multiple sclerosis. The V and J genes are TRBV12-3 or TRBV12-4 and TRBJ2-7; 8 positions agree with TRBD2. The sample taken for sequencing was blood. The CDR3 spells CASSLLSAGESEQYF. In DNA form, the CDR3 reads TGTGCCAGCAGTTTGCTTTCAGCGGGAGAATCCGAGCAGTACTTC.